This is a list of T cell receptor beta chains from one sample in a study of blood T cell repertoires in COVID-19. Profiling relied on immunoSEQ multiplex PCR, and the TCRdb table lists in-frame clones only, not all of them. Among 180,000 or so clones listed, 70% to 90% were seen once. Sequenced: peripheral blood. Receptor source: a man in his fifties or sixties with acute or convalescent COVID-19. Each CDR3 is given with its conserved first and last residue. A D gene is named only where the DNA matches it firmly. The size field is filled for only some rows; it gives once, few, many or a size class.

clone_size cdr3_length j_call d_call v_call cdr3_aa cdr3_nt
. 15 TRBJ2-7 TRBD1 TRBV5-5 CASSSGRQGAREQYF TGTGCCAGCAGCAGTGGTCGGCAGGGGGCAAGGGAGCAGTACTTC
. 16 TRBJ2-3 TRBD2 TRBV9 CASSVVGGAGTDTQYF TGTGCCAGCAGCGTAGTGGGAGGGGCCGGCACAGATACGCAGTATTTT
. 15 TRBJ2-5 TRBD2 TRBV2 CASSLRGRTQETQYF TGTGCCAGCAGTCTCCGCGGGAGAACCCAAGAGACCCAGTACTTC
. 15 TRBJ2-7 TRBD2 TRBV7-2 CASSLTSGTMYEQYF TGTGCCAGCAGCTTAACTAGCGGGACGATGTACGAGCAGTACTTC
. 15 TRBJ2-1 . TRBV5-1 CASSQSGSSYNEQFF TGCGCCAGCAGCCAGTCGGGGAGCTCCTACAATGAGCAGTTCTTC
. 15 TRBJ1-2 TRBD1 TRBV2 CASSLQGPPNYGYTF TGTGCCAGCAGCCTACAGGGGCCGCCAAACTATGGCTACACCTTC
. 15 TRBJ2-7 . TRBV7-6 CASSLSRERWWEQYF TGTGCCAGCAGCTTATCACGGGAACGCTGGTGGGAGCAGTACTTC
once 12 TRBJ2-7 . TRBV10-3 CAIRNRTYEQYF TGTGCCATCCGTAACAGAACCTACGAGCAGTACTTC
once 14 TRBJ2-7 . TRBV19 CASSPLSSHYEQYF TGTGCCAGTAGTCCACTGAGTAGTCACTACGAGCAGTACTTC
. 15 TRBJ2-1 TRBD1 TRBV27 CASRPGQVRFSEQFF TGTGCCAGCAGACCCGGACAGGTTCGGTTTTCTGAGCAGTTCTTC
. 14 TRBJ2-3 TRBD1 TRBV9 CASDRALSTDTQYF TGTGCCAGTGACAGGGCCCTTAGCACAGATACGCAGTATTTT
few 15 TRBJ2-1 . TRBV27 CASRPDRGGYNEQFF TGTGCCAGCAGACCCGACAGGGGAGGGTACAATGAGCAGTTCTTC
. 12 TRBJ2-7 TRBD1 TRBV5-4 CASRGQGIEQYF TGTGCCAGCAGAGGACAGGGGATCGAGCAGTACTTC
. 15 TRBJ1-2 TRBD1 TRBV5-1 CASSLGDRGAYGYTF TGCGCCAGCAGCTTGGGGGACAGGGGTGCCTATGGCTACACCTTC
once 11 TRBJ2-7 . TRBV14 CASSLTVEQYF TGTGCCAGCAGCCTGACAGTCGAGCAGTACTTC
. 15 TRBJ2-7 TRBD2 TRBV5-1 CASSLTSGTLYEQYF TGCGCCAGCAGCTTGACTAGCGGGACCCTCTACGAGCAGTACTTC
few 17 TRBJ2-4 TRBD1 TRBV15 CATSRKGQGEAKNIQYF TGTGCCACCAGCAGGAAGGGACAGGGGGAAGCCAAAAACATTCAGTACTTC
few 17 TRBJ2-2 TRBD2 TRBV23-1 CASSQLPSGRFPGELFF TGCGCCAGCAGTCAATTGCCTAGCGGGAGATTTCCCGGGGAGCTGTTTTTT
. 14 TRBJ1-4 . TRBV15 CATSTGVVNEKLFF TGTGCCACCAGCACGGGGGTCGTAAATGAAAAACTGTTTTTT
. 14 TRBJ1-1 . TRBV28 CASSLGGLGTEAFF TGTGCCAGCAGTTTGGGGGGGTTGGGCACTGAAGCTTTCTTT
. 15 TRBJ2-5 . TRBV11-1 CASSFSGASQETQYF TGTGCCAGCAGCTTCTCCGGAGCTAGCCAAGAGACCCAGTACTTC
. 15 TRBJ2-1 TRBD2 TRBV7-9 CASSSTSGSPNEQFF TGTGCCAGCAGCTCGACTAGCGGGAGTCCCAATGAGCAGTTCTTC
. 17 TRBJ2-3 TRBD2 TRBV5-1 CASRPGEVAGGTDTQYF TGCGCCAGCAGACCCGGGGAGGTAGCGGGAGGCACAGATACGCAGTATTTT
. 14 TRBJ2-3 TRBD1 TRBV27 CASTWTGGADTQYF TGTGCCAGCACCTGGACAGGGGGCGCAGATACGCAGTATTTT
. 14 TRBJ2-7 . TRBV28 CASSLALAGSEQYF TGTGCCAGCAGTTTGGCGCTAGCTGGTAGCGAGCAGTACTTC
. 13 TRBJ2-7 . TRBV12-3/TRBV12-4 CASSLGLALEQYF TGTGCCAGCAGTTTAGGTCTAGCACTCGAGCAGTACTTC
. 11 TRBJ1-1 . TRBV6-5 CASTQGEKAFF TGTGCCAGCACCCAAGGAGAAAAAGCTTTCTTT
. 14 TRBJ1-2 TRBD1 TRBV27 CASGLDRAGYGYTF TGTGCCAGCGGACTGGACAGGGCTGGCTATGGCTACACCTTC
few 16 TRBJ2-4 TRBD1 TRBV7-9 CASSIQRIIQGDIQYF TGTGCCAGCAGCATACAAAGGATCATCCAGGGGGACATTCAGTACTTC
. 15 TRBJ2-7 TRBD1 TRBV18 CASSQSTGTKGEQYF TGTGCCAGCTCACAATCGACAGGGACAAAGGGCGAGCAGTACTTC
. 16 TRBJ2-1 . TRBV11-3 CASSLAGTQAGNEQFF TGTGCCAGCAGCTTAGCCGGGACGCAGGCGGGGAATGAGCAGTTCTTC
. 16 TRBJ1-1 . TRBV27 CASTSAERGRQGEAFF TGTGCCAGCACTTCGGCCGAAAGAGGGAGGCAGGGTGAAGCTTTCTTT
. 12 TRBJ2-2 . TRBV28 CASSSTSGELFF TGTGCCAGCAGTTCGACTAGCGGGGAGCTGTTTTTT
. 16 TRBJ2-1 TRBD2 TRBV7-8 CASSAEGLDHSNEQFF TGTGCCAGCAGCGCCGAAGGACTAGACCATTCGAATGAGCAGTTCTTC
. 15 TRBJ1-5 . TRBV19 CASSIVGAINQPQHF TGTGCCAGTAGTATAGTGGGAGCCATCAATCAGCCCCAGCATTTT
. 15 TRBJ1-3 TRBD1 TRBV9 CASSLSTGHGNTIYF TGTGCCAGCAGCCTTTCGACAGGGCATGGAAACACCATATATTTT
. 14 TRBJ2-7 TRBD1 TRBV4-1 CASSPGQGYYEQYF TGCGCCAGCAGCCCGGGACAGGGATACTACGAGCAGTACTTC
. 14 TRBJ2-3 TRBD1 TRBV28 CASSLTGAGHTQYF TGTGCCAGCAGTTTAACAGGGGCCGGACATACGCAGTATTTT
. 14 TRBJ2-1 TRBD2 TRBV6-2/TRBV6-3 CASSYGGGRNEQFF TGTGCCAGCAGTTACGGGGGAGGGAGGAATGAGCAGTTCTTC
. 15 TRBJ1-4 . TRBV7-9 CASSSPDSLGEKLFF TGTGCCAGCAGTTCCCCGGACAGCCTCGGGGAAAAACTGTTTTTT
. 16 TRBJ1-6 TRBD1 TRBV5-6 CASTGDRGEVYSPLHF TGTGCCAGCACCGGGGACAGGGGTGAGGTCTATTCACCCCTCCACTTT
. 13 TRBJ2-1 TRBD1 TRBV28 CASSFRDRAEQFF TGTGCCAGCAGTTTCCGGGACAGAGCGGAGCAGTTCTTC
once 16 TRBJ2-3 TRBD2 TRBV9 CASSAFRLADTDTQYF TGTGCCAGCAGCGCCTTCCGACTAGCAGACACAGATACGCAGTATTTT
. 15 TRBJ2-7 TRBD1 TRBV2 CASSSDGQGVGEQYF TGTGCCAGCAGCTCTGATGGACAGGGGGTTGGGGAGCAGTACTTC
. 15 TRBJ2-2 TRBD2 TRBV28 CASSAGGISSGELFF TGTGCCAGCAGTGCGGGAGGTATTTCGTCCGGGGAGCTGTTTTTT
. 15 TRBJ1-1 TRBD1 TRBV15 CATSSRRQGTSEAFF TGTGCCACCAGCAGCCGGCGACAGGGGACTTCTGAAGCTTTCTTT
. 16 TRBJ2-7 TRBD2 TRBV27 CASSSLPGLAGPRQYF TGTGCCAGCAGTTCCCTGCCGGGACTAGCGGGTCCTCGGCAGTACTTC
. 13 TRBJ2-7 TRBD2 TRBV7-3 CASSRDYSYEQYF TGTGCCAGCAGTCGGGACTACTCCTACGAGCAGTACTTC
. 12 TRBJ1-2 . TRBV7-9 CASSSLLRGYTF TGTGCCAGCAGCTCCCTTTTGAGGGGCTACACCTTC
few 15 TRBJ2-5 . TRBV4-3 CASSQGQGGQETQYF TGCGCCAGCAGCCAAGGACAGGGAGGCCAAGAGACCCAGTACTTC
. 14 TRBJ1-6 . TRBV28 CASSVQDYNSPLHF TGTGCCAGCAGTGTACAGGACTATAATTCACCCCTCCACTTT
. 15 TRBJ2-2 TRBD2 TRBV10-3 CAISEIAGTTGELFF TGTGCCATCAGTGAAATAGCGGGTACCACCGGGGAGCTGTTTTTT
few 14 TRBJ1-6 . TRBV6-2/TRBV6-3 CASSPGSGNSPLHF TGTGCCAGCAGCCCCGGATCGGGTAATTCACCCCTCCACTTT
. 15 TRBJ2-7 TRBD1 TRBV28 CAIDKTGEFPYEQYF TGTGCCATCGACAAAACAGGGGAATTCCCCTACGAGCAGTACTTC